Listed below are T cell receptor beta chains from one sample, sequenced in a study of STAT5B mutations in CD4+ large granular lymphocyte leukemia. The repertoire was sequenced with immunoSEQ multiplex PCR; TCRdb's copy has only in-frame clones and lacks some. The table shows about 45,000 clones, with 80% to 90% occurring only once. Sequenced input: CD4+ T cells from blood buffy coats. These receptors originate from a human donor in good health. CDR3s include the opening cysteine and the closing phenylalanine or tryptophan. A D gene is named only where the DNA matches it firmly. Some rows have no size entry. The others give once, few or many, or a class for an expanded clone.

J | D | V | size | CDR3 | DNA
TRBJ1-3 | NA | TRBV11-2 | NA | CASSLQGNSGNTIYF | TGTGCCAGCAGCTTACAGGGGAATAGCGGAAACACCATATATTTT
TRBJ2-2 | TRBD2 | TRBV7-9 | NA | CASRQTSVGTGELFF | TGTGCCAGCAGGCAAACTAGCGTAGGCACCGGGGAGCTGTTTTTT
TRBJ1-2 | NA | TRBV6-5 | NA | CASRVGLDYGYTF | TGTGCCAGCAGGGTGGGGCTTGACTATGGCTACACCTTC
TRBJ1-2 | NA | TRBV18 | NA | CASSPRLDRGYGYTF | TGTGCCAGCTCACCACGACTAGATAGAGGCTATGGCTACACCTTC
TRBJ1-2 | NA | TRBV5-1 | NA | CASSPSERGSYTF | TGCGCCAGCAGCCCCTCGGAACGGGGAAGCTACACCTTC
TRBJ2-2 | TRBD2 | TRBV28 | NA | CASSLAASGRDTGELFF | TGTGCCAGCAGTTTGGCCGCTAGCGGGAGGGACACCGGGGAGCTGTTTTTT
TRBJ2-5 | NA | TRBV5-1 | NA | CASSLAGETQYF | TGCGCCAGCAGCCTGGCGGGCGAGACCCAGTACTTC
TRBJ2-2 | TRBD1 | TRBV4-1 | NA | CASSPSKISVKLRTGITGELFF | TGCGCCAGCAGCCCCTCCAAGATAAGTGTCAAACTTAGGACAGGGATCACCGGGGAGCTGTTTTTT
TRBJ2-1 | TRBD2 | TRBV5-1 | NA | CASSLDSGSYNEQFF | TGCGCCAGCAGCTTGGATAGCGGGAGCTACAATGAGCAGTTCTTC
TRBJ2-7 | NA | TRBV20-1 | NA | CSARLVQEQYF | TGCAGTGCTCGCCTGGTGCAGGAGCAGTACTTC
TRBJ2-3 | TRBD1 | TRBV19 | NA | CASSADRVSTDTQYF | TGTGCCAGTAGTGCTGACAGGGTGAGCACAGATACGCAGTATTTT
TRBJ1-2 | TRBD1 | TRBV7-9 | NA | CASSLVGQGALRYTF | TGTGCCAGCAGCTTAGTGGGACAGGGGGCTCTGAGGTACACCTTC
TRBJ1-5 | NA | TRBV10-3 | NA | CAISESRGGDLSNQPQHF | TGTGCCATCAGTGAGTCCAGGGGCGGTGATTTAAGCAATCAGCCCCAGCATTTT
TRBJ1-2 | TRBD1 | TRBV11-2 | few | CASSATGAGYGYTF | TGTGCCAGCAGCGCTACAGGGGCGGGCTATGGCTACACCTTC
TRBJ1-5 | NA | TRBV2 | few | CASRRENQPQHF | TGTGCCAGCAGGAGAGAAAATCAGCCCCAGCATTTT
TRBJ1-2 | NA | TRBV28 | NA | CASSPADRGYTF | TGTGCCAGCAGCCCCGCCGACAGGGGCTACACCTTC
TRBJ2-7 | TRBD2 | TRBV28 | NA | CASTLAGVPREQYF | TGTGCCAGCACCCTAGCGGGAGTACCAAGAGAGCAGTACTTC
TRBJ1-2 | NA | TRBV10-3 | NA | CAISADKGYGYTF | TGTGCCATCAGTGCGGACAAGGGCTATGGCTACACCTTC
TRBJ2-7 | TRBD2 | TRBV29-1 | NA | CSVARLAGSEQYF | TGCAGCGTTGCAAGACTAGCGGGATCCGAGCAGTACTTC
TRBJ2-3 | NA | TRBV6-5 | NA | CASRVADTQYF | TGTGCCAGCCGTGTCGCGGATACGCAGTATTTT
TRBJ1-5 | NA | TRBV7-8 | NA | CASSSRGAGAGSNQPQHF | TGTGCCAGCAGCTCGAGAGGGGCAGGGGCAGGTAGCAATCAGCCCCAGCATTTT
TRBJ2-7 | TRBD1 | TRBV27 | NA | CASSREQGVYGYEQYF | TGTGCCAGCAGTCGGGAACAGGGGGTTTACGGCTACGAGCAGTACTTC
TRBJ2-5 | TRBD2 | TRBV7-2 | medium-sized | CASSLVASGRETQYF | TGTGCCAGCAGCTTAGTGGCTAGCGGGAGAGAGACCCAGTACTTC
TRBJ2-7 | TRBD2 | TRBV5-8 | NA | CASSFRRAGGSYEQYF | TGTGCCAGCAGCTTCAGGCGAGCGGGAGGGTCCTACGAGCAGTACTTC
TRBJ1-5 | NA | TRBV7-9 | NA | CASSLEGPQHF | TGTGCCAGCAGCTTAGAAGGGCCCCAGCATTTT
TRBJ1-1 | NA | TRBV30 | NA | CAWSALGQPGAEAFF | TGTGCCTGGAGTGCCCTCGGGCAACCTGGGGCTGAAGCTTTCTTT
TRBJ1-2 | NA | TRBV5-7 | NA | CASSSAGCYGYTF | TGTGCCAGCAGCTCCGCAGGGTGTTATGGCTACACCTTC
TRBJ2-1 | TRBD2 | TRBV7-9 | NA | CASSLAHSGRPYNEQFF | TGTGCCAGCAGCTTAGCCCATAGCGGGAGGCCCTACAATGAGCAGTTCTTC
TRBJ2-1 | NA | TRBV28 | NA | CASAMDWSQFF | TGTGCCAGCGCGATGGACTGGAGTCAGTTCTTC